The clone carrying this T cell receptor beta chain was seen a handful of times. Before thyroid surgery, none of the patients had received any treatment. This specimen comes from a study of metastatic and nonmetastatic thyroid tumors. Germline loops: CDR1 MGHDK, CDR2 SYGVNS. V lost 1 base and J 0 bases, leaving 11 bases between the germline ends. The CDR3 length is 16 residues. Using MiXCR, TCRdb re-called clones from the PCR reads. The sample records tens of thousands of clones, about 25% being singletons. The chain carries TRBV25-1 and TRBJ2-3, with a tentative D call TRBD2 (6 bases). The source material was blood. The sequence derives from a female donor with papillary thyroid cancer or a benign thyroid nodule (not recorded which). Some clones in this sample may be carry-over from other donors' samples. CDR3 in amino acids: CASSEFGGKSTDTQYF. CDR3 coding DNA: TGTGCCAGCAGTGAATTCGGGGGAAAAAGCACAGATACGCAGTATTTT.